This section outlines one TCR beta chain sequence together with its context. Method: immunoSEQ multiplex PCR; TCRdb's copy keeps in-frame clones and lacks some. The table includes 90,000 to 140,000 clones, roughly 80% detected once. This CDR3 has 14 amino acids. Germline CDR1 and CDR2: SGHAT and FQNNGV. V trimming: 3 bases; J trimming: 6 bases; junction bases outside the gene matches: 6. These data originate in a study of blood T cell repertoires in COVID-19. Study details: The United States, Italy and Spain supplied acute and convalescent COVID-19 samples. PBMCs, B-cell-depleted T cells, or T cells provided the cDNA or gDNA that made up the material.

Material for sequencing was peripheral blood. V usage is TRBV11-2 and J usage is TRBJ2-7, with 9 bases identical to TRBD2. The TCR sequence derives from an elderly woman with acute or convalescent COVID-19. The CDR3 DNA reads TGTGCCAGCAGCTTCCCGGGGACTAGCCTCGAGCAGTACTTC. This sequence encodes CASSFPGTSLEQYF.